A single TCR beta chain is shown here with its context. Its ends do not fully match the called genes, so a read error is possible. Treatment defined: oral pan-JAK inhibitor, 5-10 mg twice daily. Extracted RNA was reverse transcribed into cDNA, the sequencing template. Produced via immunoSEQ multiplex PCR; TCRdb's table is partial and in-frame only. The sample has 150,000 or so clones, approximately 52% seen once. These data are taken from a study of CD8+ T cells in alopecia areata. CDR3 size: 10 residues. Germline CDR1 MDHEN, CDR2 SYDVKM. The origin of this receptor is a human donor with alopecia areata. The specimen comprised CD4+ T cells sorted from blood, sampled at approximately week 55, from a patient treated with tofacitinib. The chain carries TRBV28 and TRBJ2-3; D call uncertain. The CDR3 here is CASSSTQPNF. CDR3 in DNA: TGTGCCAGCAGTTCCACGCAACCGAATTTT.